The clone carrying this TCR beta chain came up once. Antigen: not known. Regulatory T cells were sorted as CD4+CD25hiCD127low/negative cells. Healthy unrelated donors supplied the control samples. This entry is derived from a study of B cell selection in AIRE deficiency. Study results and caveats: About 30% of healthy-shared Treg TCRbeta sequences appeared in patient Tconv cells.

Original processing notes: Some 5x10^4 patient and approximately 1x10^5 healthy donor TCRbeta sequences came from Tregs. Method: immunoSEQ multiplex PCR; TCRdb's copy keeps in-frame clones and lacks some. The V and J calls and the clone size are those of that table, but D and trimming were determined from the DNA. The sample carries approximately 26,000 clones, about nine tenths recorded once. The germline V gene has CDR1 DFQATT and CDR2 SNEGSKA (reference sequence). The CDR3 is 11 amino acids. The V and J ends lost 0 bases and 10 bases respectively, with 7 bases between them. The clonotype was recovered from a human donor in good health. This chain uses TRBV20-1 with TRBJ2-4, with D uncertain. The sequenced sample was CD4+CD25+ Tregs sorted from PBMCs. The CDR3 sequence: CSARDREIQYF. The CDR3, as DNA: TGCAGTGCTAGAGATAGGGAAATTCAGTACTTC.